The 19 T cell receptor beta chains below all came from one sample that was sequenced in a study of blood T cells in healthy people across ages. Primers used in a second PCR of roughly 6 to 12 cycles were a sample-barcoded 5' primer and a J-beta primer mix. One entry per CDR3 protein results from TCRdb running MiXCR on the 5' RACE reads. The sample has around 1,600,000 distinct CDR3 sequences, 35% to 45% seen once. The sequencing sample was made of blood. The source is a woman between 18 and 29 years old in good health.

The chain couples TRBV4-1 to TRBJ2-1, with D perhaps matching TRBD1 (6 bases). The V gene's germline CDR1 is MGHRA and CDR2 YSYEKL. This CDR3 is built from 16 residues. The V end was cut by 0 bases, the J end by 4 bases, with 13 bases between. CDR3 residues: CASSQDRTGFYNEQFF. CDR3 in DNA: TGCGCCAGCAGCCAAGATCGAACAGGGTTTTACAATGAGCAGTTCTTC.

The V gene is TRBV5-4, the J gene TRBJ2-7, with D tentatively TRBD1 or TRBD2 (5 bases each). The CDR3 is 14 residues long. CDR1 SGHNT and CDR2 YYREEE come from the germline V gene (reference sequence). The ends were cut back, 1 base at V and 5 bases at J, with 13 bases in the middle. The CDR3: CASSLSGTNDEQYF. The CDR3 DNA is TGTGCCAGCAGCTTGAGTGGGACGAACGACGAGCAGTACTTC.

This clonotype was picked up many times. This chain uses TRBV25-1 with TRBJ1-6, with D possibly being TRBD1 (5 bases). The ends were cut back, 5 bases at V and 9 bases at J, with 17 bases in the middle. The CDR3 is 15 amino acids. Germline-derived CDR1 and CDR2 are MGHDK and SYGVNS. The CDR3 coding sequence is TGTGCCAGCAGTACCGGGGGGAATTGGATTTCACCCCTCCACTTT. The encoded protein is CASSTGGNWISPLHF.

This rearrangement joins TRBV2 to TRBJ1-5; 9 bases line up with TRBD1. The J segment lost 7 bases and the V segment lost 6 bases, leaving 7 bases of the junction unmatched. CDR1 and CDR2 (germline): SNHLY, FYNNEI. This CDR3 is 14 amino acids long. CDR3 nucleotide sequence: TGTGCCAGCAGGTCGACAGGGGGACGACAGCCCCAGCATTTT. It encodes CASRSTGGRQPQHF.

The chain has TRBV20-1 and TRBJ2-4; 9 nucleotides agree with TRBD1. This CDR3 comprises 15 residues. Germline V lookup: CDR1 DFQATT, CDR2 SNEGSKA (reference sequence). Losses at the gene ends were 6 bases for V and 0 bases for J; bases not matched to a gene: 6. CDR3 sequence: CSAAGDRAAKNIQYF. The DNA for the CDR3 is TGCAGTGCCGCAGGGGACAGGGCAGCCAAAAACATTCAGTACTTC.

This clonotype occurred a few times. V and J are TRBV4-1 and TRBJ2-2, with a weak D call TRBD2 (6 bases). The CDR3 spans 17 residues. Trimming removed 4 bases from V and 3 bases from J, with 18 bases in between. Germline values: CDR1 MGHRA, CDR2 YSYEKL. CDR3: CASSRRAGRMDTGELFF. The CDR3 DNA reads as TGCGCCAGCAGCCGGAGGGCAGGGCGTATGGACACCGGGGAGCTGTTTTTT.

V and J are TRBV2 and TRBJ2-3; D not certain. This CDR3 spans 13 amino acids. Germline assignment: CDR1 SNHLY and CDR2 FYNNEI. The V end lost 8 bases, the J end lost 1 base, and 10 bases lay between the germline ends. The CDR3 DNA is TGTGCCAGCGGCTTATGGGGCACAGATACGCAGTATTTT. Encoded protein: CASGLWGTDTQYF.

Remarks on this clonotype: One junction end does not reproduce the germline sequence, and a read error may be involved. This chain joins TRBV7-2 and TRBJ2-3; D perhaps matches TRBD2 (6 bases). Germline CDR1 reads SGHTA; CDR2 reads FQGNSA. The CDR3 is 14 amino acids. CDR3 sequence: CASSRTTSTDMQYF. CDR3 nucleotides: TGTGCCAGCAGCCGTACAACTAGCACAGATATGCAGTATTTT. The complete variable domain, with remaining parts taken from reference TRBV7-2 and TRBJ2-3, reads GAGVSQSPSNKVTEKGKDVELRCDPISGHTALYWYRQSLGQGLEFLIYFQGNSAPDKSGLPSDRFSAERTGGSVSTLTIQRTQQEDSAVYLCASSRTTSTDMQYFGPGTRLTVL.

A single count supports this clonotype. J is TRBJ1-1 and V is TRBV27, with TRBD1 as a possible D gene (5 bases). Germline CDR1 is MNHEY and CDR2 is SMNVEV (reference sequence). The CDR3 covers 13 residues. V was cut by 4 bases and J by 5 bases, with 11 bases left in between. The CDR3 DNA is TGTGCCAGCAGTTCCTTAGGGACGACTGAAGCTTTCTTT. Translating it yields CASSSLGTTEAFF.

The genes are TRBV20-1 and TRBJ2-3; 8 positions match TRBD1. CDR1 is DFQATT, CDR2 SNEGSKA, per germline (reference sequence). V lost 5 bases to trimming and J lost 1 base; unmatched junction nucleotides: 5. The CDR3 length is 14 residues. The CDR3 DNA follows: TGCAGTGCTGAAGACAGGGGCCGCACAGATACGCAGTATTTT. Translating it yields CSAEDRGRTDTQYF.

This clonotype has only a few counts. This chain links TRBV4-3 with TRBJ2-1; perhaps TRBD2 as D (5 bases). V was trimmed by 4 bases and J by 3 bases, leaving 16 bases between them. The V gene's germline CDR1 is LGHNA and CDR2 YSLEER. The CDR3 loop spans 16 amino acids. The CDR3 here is CASSPSLAQNYNEQFF. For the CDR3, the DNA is TGCGCCAGCAGCCCGTCCCTAGCACAGAACTACAATGAGCAGTTCTTC.

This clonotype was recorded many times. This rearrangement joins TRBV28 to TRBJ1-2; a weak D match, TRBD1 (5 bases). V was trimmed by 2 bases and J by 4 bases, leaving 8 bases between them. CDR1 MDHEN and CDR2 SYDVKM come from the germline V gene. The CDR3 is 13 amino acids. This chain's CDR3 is CASSLDRIYGYTF. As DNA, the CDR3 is TGTGCCAGCAGTTTAGACAGAATCTATGGCTACACCTTC.

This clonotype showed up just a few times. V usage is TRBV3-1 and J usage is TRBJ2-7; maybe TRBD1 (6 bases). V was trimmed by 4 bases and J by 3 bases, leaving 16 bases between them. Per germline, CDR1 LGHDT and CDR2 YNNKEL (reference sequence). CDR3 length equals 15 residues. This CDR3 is CASSPGHLHHYEQYF. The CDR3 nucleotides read TGTGCCAGCAGCCCGGGACACCTACACCACTACGAGCAGTACTTC.

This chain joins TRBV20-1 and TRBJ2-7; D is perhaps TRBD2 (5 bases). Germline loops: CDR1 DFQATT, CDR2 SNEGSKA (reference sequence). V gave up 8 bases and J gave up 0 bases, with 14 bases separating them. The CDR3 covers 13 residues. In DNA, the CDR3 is TGCAGTCCCGGGGATATCCTCTCCTACGAGCAGTACTTC. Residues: CSPGDILSYEQYF.

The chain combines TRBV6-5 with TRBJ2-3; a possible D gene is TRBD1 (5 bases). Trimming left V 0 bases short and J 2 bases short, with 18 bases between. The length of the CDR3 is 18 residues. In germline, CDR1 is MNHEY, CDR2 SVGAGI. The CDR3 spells CASSYSGQPQGDTDTQYF. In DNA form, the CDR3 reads TGTGCCAGCAGTTACTCGGGGCAACCCCAGGGTGACACAGATACGCAGTATTTT.

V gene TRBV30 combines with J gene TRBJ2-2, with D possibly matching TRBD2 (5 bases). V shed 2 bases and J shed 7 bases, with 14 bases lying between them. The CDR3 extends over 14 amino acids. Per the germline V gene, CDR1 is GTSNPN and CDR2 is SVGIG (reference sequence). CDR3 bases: TGTGCCTGGAGTCCCTCTCGGGGTGGCGGGGAGCTGTTTTTT. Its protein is CAWSPSRGGGELFF.

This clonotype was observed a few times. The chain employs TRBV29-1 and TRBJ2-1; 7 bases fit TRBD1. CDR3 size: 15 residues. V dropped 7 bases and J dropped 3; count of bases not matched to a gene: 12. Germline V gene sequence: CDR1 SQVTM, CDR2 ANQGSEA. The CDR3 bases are TGCAGCGCATCGAATAGGGGGCGCTTCTACAATGAGCAGTTCTTC. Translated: CSASNRGRFYNEQFF.

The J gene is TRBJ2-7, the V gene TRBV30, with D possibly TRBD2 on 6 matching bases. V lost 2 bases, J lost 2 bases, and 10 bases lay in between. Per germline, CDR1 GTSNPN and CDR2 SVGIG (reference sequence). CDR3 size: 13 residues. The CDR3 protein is CAWSRGSPYEQYF. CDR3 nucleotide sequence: TGTGCCTGGAGTCGGGGGTCCCCCTACGAGCAGTACTTC.

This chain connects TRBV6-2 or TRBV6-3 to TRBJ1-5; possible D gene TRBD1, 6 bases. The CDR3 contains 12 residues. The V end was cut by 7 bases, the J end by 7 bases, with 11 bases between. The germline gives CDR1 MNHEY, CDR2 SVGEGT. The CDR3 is CASNTGSQPQHF. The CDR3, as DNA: TGTGCCAGCAATACAGGGTCACAGCCCCAGCATTTT.